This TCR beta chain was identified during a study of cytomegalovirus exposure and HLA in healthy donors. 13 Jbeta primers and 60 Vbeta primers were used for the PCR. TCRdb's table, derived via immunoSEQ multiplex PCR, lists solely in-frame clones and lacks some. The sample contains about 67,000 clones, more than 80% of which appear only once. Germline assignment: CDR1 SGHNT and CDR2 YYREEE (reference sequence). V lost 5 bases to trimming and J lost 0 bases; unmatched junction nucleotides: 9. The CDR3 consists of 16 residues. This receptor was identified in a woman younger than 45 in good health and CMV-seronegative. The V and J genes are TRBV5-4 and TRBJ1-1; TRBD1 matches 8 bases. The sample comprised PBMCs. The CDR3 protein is CASSGTGSNMNTEAFF. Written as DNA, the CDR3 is TGTGCCAGCAGTGGGACAGGCTCTAACATGAACACTGAAGCTTTCTTT. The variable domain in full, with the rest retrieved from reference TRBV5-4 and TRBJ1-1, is ETGVTQSPTHLIKTRGQQVTLRCSSQSGHNTVSWYQQALGQGPQFIFQYYREEENGRGNFPPRFSGLQFPNYSSELNVNALELDDSALYLCASSGTGSNMNTEAFFGQGTRLTVV.